The 20 T cell receptor beta chains given below trace back to one sample, sequenced in a study of cytomegalovirus exposure and HLA in healthy donors. The PCR had 60 Vbeta and 13 Jbeta primers. Generated by immunoSEQ multiplex PCR, the TCRdb table keeps only in-frame clones and is missing some. The repertoire holds some 160,000 clones, around 77% seen once, with around 2.2% in the top ten. What was sequenced was PBMCs. Receptors originate from a man in his 60s in good health and CMV-seronegative.

This clone was detected only once. The chain has TRBV28 and TRBJ2-3; a possible D gene is TRBD2 (6 bases). With 5 bases removed from V and 4 bases from J, the gap between germline ends came to 16 bases. CDR3 length: 15 residues. Per germline, CDR1 MDHEN and CDR2 SYDVKM. The CDR3 DNA reads as TGTGCCAGCAGTGCCCCGGGGACTGGCGCAGATACGCAGTATTTT. It codes for CASSAPGTGADTQYF.

The rearrangement uses TRBV5-1 and TRBJ2-2, with 11 bases identical to TRBD2. CDR3 size: 16 residues. Unmatched junction bases numbered 10, after V lost 6 bases and J lost 6 bases. In germline, CDR1 is SGHRS, CDR2 YFSETQ. The CDR3 reads CASMGTSGSIAGELFF. The CDR3 DNA is TGCGCCAGCATGGGAACTAGCGGGAGTATAGCCGGGGAGCTGTTTTTT.

The chain has TRBV27 and TRBJ2-7; D gene ambiguous. CDR1 and CDR2 (germline): MNHEY, SMNVEV (reference sequence). This CDR3 spans 14 amino acids. V lost 4 bases, J lost 0 bases, and 10 bases lay in between. In DNA, the CDR3 is TGTGCCAGCAGTTCAGTAGAGGACTCCTACGAGCAGTACTTC. Translating gives CASSSVEDSYEQYF.

This chain connects TRBV11-3 to TRBJ2-7, with D perhaps matching TRBD1 (6 bases). Per the germline V gene, CDR1 is SGHNT and CDR2 is YENEEA. This CDR3 region has 15 residues. Trimming shortened V by 6 bases and J by 3 bases, and 18 bases separated the two germline ends. The CDR3 DNA follows: TGTGCCAGCAGTTTTATATCGGGACACGGCTACGAGCAGTACTTC. It is translated as CASSFISGHGYEQYF.

The rearrangement uses TRBV7-2 and TRBJ2-7, with D unclear. CDR1 is SGHTA and CDR2 is FQGNSA in the germline V gene. This CDR3 region has 14 residues. The V gene lost 1 base and the J gene lost 4 bases, with 11 bases spanning the gap. The CDR3 spells CASSLVAVLYEQYF. In DNA form, the CDR3 reads TGTGCCAGCAGCTTAGTCGCGGTTCTTTACGAGCAGTACTTC.

J is TRBJ2-7 and V is TRBV7-6; 7 bases match TRBD2. V shed 3 bases, J shed 0 bases, and the junction held 5 bases outside the gene matches. CDR1 and CDR2 (germline): SGHVS, FNYEAQ. The CDR3 has 15 residues. CDR3 in DNA: TGTGCCAGCAGCTTTTCGGGAGGATACTCCTACGAGCAGTACTTC. Protein: CASSFSGGYSYEQYF.

The chain has TRBV6-1 and TRBJ1-2, with D unclear. CDR1 is MNHNS and CDR2 is SASEGT in the germline V gene. The CDR3 totals 11 residues. V was shortened by 3 bases and J by 8 bases, with 7 bases between the two germline ends. CDR3 bases: TGTGCCAGCAGTGATAGTTTGGGCTACACCTTC. It yields the protein CASSDSLGYTF.

V usage is TRBV7-8 and J usage is TRBJ1-5; D is perhaps TRBD1 (5 bases). Trimming stripped 8 bases from V and 7 bases from J, with 21 bases between. Per germline, CDR1 SGHVS and CDR2 FQNEAQ. The CDR3 has 15 residues. As DNA, the CDR3 is TGTGCCAGCGGACTGGGGGAGGCGGAAAGGCAGCCCCAGCATTTT. Translated, it gives CASGLGEAERQPQHF.

The rearrangement joins TRBV9 to TRBJ1-2; no firm D call. The CDR3 extends over 12 amino acids. Trimming cost V 3 bases and J 0 bases, with 3 bases left between them. Germline CDR1 reads SGDLS; CDR2 reads YYNGEE. CDR3 region: CASSAANYGYTF. CDR3 coding DNA: TGTGCCAGCAGCGCCGCTAACTATGGCTACACCTTC.

The rearrangement links TRBV29-1 to TRBJ1-1; 8 positions agree with TRBD1. The germline V gene encodes CDR1 SQVTM and CDR2 ANQGSEA. The CDR3 has 12 residues. V dropped 7 bases and J dropped 3; count of bases not matched to a gene: 4. CDR3 bases: TGCAGCGCAGGGGGCTGGGACACTGAAGCTTTCTTT. As protein: CSAGGWDTEAFF.

The genes are TRBV28 and TRBJ2-3, with D possibly TRBD1 on 5 matching bases. This CDR3 region has 13 residues. The V end was cut by 9 bases, the J end by 2 bases, with 12 bases between. Germline V gene lookup returns CDR1 MDHEN and CDR2 SYDVKM. CDR3 in amino acids: CASTRAHTDTQYF. The CDR3 DNA is TGTGCCAGTACCAGGGCCCACACAGATACGCAGTATTTT.

This sequence joins TRBV2 and TRBJ1-5; D remains ambiguous. V gave up 7 bases and J gave up 0 bases, with 13 bases separating them. Germline V gene data show CDR1 as SNHLY and CDR2 as FYNNEI. The CDR3 totals 15 residues. This chain's CDR3 is CASTATRNSNQPQHF. For the CDR3, the DNA is TGTGCCAGCACCGCGACAAGAAATAGCAATCAGCCCCAGCATTTT.

The chain carries TRBV7-2 and TRBJ2-7; 11 bases fit TRBD1. The CDR3 has 14 residues. The J segment lost 4 bases and the V segment lost 4 bases, leaving 3 bases of the junction unmatched. Per the germline V gene, CDR1 is SGHTA and CDR2 is FQGNSA. CDR3 in DNA: TGTGCCAGCAGCTCGGGACAGGGGGGATACGAGCAGTACTTC. Translation gives CASSSGQGGYEQYF. The whole variable domain, filled in from reference TRBV7-2 and TRBJ2-7, reads GAGVSQSPSNKVTEKGKDVELRCDPISGHTALYWYRQSLGQGLEFLIYFQGNSAPDKSGLPSDRFSAERTGGSVSTLTIQRTQQEDSAVYLCASSSGQGGYEQYFGPGTRLTVT.

This clone was observed a few times. This chain connects TRBV18 to TRBJ2-1; D is undetermined. Trimming stripped 4 bases from V and 7 bases from J, with 8 bases between. CDR1 and CDR2 from the germline V gene are KGHSH and LQKENI. The CDR3 length is 12 residues. This chain's CDR3 is CASSQSRNEQFF. The CDR3 coding sequence is TGTGCCAGCTCACAGAGTCGGAATGAGCAGTTCTTC.

This clone was counted only a few times. The rearrangement links TRBV19 to TRBJ1-5, with TRBD1 matching over 7 bases. The V gene's germline CDR1 is LNHDA and CDR2 SQIVND (reference sequence). There are 13 residues in the CDR3. The trim removed 5 bases at V and 4 bases at J, leaving 2 bases unmatched. The CDR3 here is CASSGDRNQPQHF. In DNA form, the CDR3 reads TGTGCCAGTAGTGGGGACAGAAATCAGCCCCAGCATTTT.

V usage is TRBV5-1 and J usage is TRBJ2-3; TRBD1 agrees at 8 bases. In germline, CDR1 is SGHRS, CDR2 YFSETQ. The CDR3 is 16 residues long. V lost 4 bases and J lost 3; bases outside the gene matches: 10. In DNA form, the CDR3 reads TGCGCCAGCAGCCCGGCTAGGACAGGGCTGACAGATACGCAGTATTTT. Translated, it gives CASSPARTGLTDTQYF.

This sequence joins TRBV11-2 and TRBJ1-2, with 9 bases fitting TRBD1. Germline V gene lookup returns CDR1 SGHAT and CDR2 FQNNGV. This CDR3 has 13 residues. V lost 1 base, J lost 8 bases, and 2 bases stayed unmatched. CDR3 bases: TGTGCCAGCAGCTTAGGGACAGGGGACGGCTACACCTTC. Translation gives CASSLGTGDGYTF.

The sample holds a few counts of this clone. The genes are TRBV6-4 and TRBJ2-3; 10 nucleotides agree with TRBD2. V gave up 4 bases and J gave up 4 bases; unmatched junction bases: 8. The CDR3 runs to 16 residues. From germline, CDR1 is MRHNA and CDR2 SNTAGT. Here the CDR3 reads CASSAASGSSADTQYF. The CDR3 nucleotides are TGTGCCAGCAGTGCAGCTAGCGGGAGTTCGGCAGATACGCAGTATTTT.

The chain carries TRBV5-6 and TRBJ2-2; a possible D gene is TRBD1 (6 bases). V was trimmed by 0 bases and J by 4 bases, leaving 13 bases between them. CDR1 and CDR2 from the germline V gene are SGHDT and YYEEEE. This CDR3 contains 16 residues. The CDR3 nucleotides read TGTGCCAGCAGCTTGGGGCCAGGGGCAGCCACCGGGGAGCTGTTTTTT. Its translation: CASSLGPGAATGELFF.

This clone has more than one count but fewer than ten. The same CDR3 also results from other DNA sequences found in this sample. The rearrangement uses TRBV5-1 and TRBJ1-4; tentatively, D is TRBD1 (5 bases). CDR1 SGHRS and CDR2 YFSETQ come from the germline V gene. The ends were cut back, 4 bases at V and 10 bases at J, with 20 bases in the middle. The CDR3 is 15 amino acids. The CDR3 reads CASSREAGERGKLFF. CDR3 sequence (DNA): TGCGCCAGCAGCCGGGAGGCAGGCGAGAGGGGAAAACTGTTTTTT.